This T cell receptor (beta chain) was identified during a study of cytomegalovirus exposure and HLA in healthy donors (dated by TCRdb to the late 2010s). About the investigation overall: In an earlier analysis of several hundred of the donors, less than 350 Gb of sequence data and approximately 120 million unique TCR beta sequences from about 179 million T cells were reported. In an earlier analysis of a few hundred of the donors, high-throughput TCR beta sequencing was used to judge whether each TCR beta V gene segment behaved as functional or pseudogenic. A later genetic analysis took genome-wide SNP genotypes for about three fifths of the 666 donors and used that subset as a discovery cohort. Donor age, sex, ethnicity and CMV serostatus were compiled together with the repertoire data. A later analysis re-analyzed previously published TCR beta repertoires from hundreds of donors and added high-resolution HLA genotyping to study TCR occurrence patterns. The number of donors typed differed by locus, with roughly 620-630 for A, B, C, DRB1 and DQB1, 522 for DQA1, over 600 for DPA1, and roughly 450 for DPB1. Because of strong linkage in the cohort, roughly five DR-DQ haplotypes were treated as single units for association and clustering. Every discovery cohort repertoire had been produced on one sequencing platform. HLA typing covered class I and class II loci at four-digit resolution. In the later analysis, no new phenotypic data were used to find candidate immune exposures; instead, reliance was placed on TCR beta sequences and their occurrence across donors. The study combined high-throughput TCR immunosequencing, statistical association of individual TCRs with disease status, and machine learning to predict cytomegalovirus infection status. The study profiled the T cell repertoires of 500 to 800 subjects by immunosequencing and related them to cytomegalovirus serostatus. Among several hundred genotyped donors of the cohort, an average of approximately 240,000 unique TCR beta nucleotide sequences was sequenced per donor, of which about 18% were non-productive. The genetic ancestry cluster associated with self-reported Caucasian donors included roughly 84% of the approximately 410 genotyped donors. An early release covering 550 to 650 HLA-typed donors comprised about 290 gigabases of sequencing data and tens of millions of unique TCR sequences. The study was designed to test whether signatures of past pathogen exposure could be identified by cataloging public T cell receptors. A separate validation cohort of over 95 different subjects was used in addition to the approximately 610-subject first cohort.

General findings and caveats noted by the study authors: In a later genetic analysis, fewer N-insertions in productive TCRs were reported among donors in an Asian-associated ancestry cluster than the roughly 700-donor mean. A cluster of highly shared sequence variants was judged likely to represent a technical artifact of the sequencing pipeline. The 87-base-pair reads could not distinguish some IMGT-functional V segments, including TRBV6-2 and TRBV6-3, so those segments were excluded. In vitro tests confirmed that three of the cytomegalovirus-associated TCR beta chains recognize cytomegalovirus antigens. Linkage disequilibrium might explain the correlated functional status among segregating V segments, but an unknown experimental factor could not be ruled out. Most CMV-associated TCR beta chains appeared to be HLA-restricted in a later analysis, and the HLA associations seemed to be driven largely by CMV exposure. In both the original and validation cohorts, the classifier was reported to diagnose cytomegalovirus status with high specificity and sensitivity. At a false discovery rate of 0.05, a later analysis linked approximately 18,000 TCR beta sequences to specific HLA alleles. The cohort was sequenced for TCR beta chains only, and without alpha or paired-chain data the features that could be detected were limited. Compared with equally common non-associated chains, HLA-associated TCR beta chains in a later analysis were more clonally expanded and had lower generation probabilities. According to a later analysis, TCR association rates differed among HLA loci, with DRB1 alleles showing the most associated TCRs and HLA-C alleles showing the fewest. A further reported finding was that TCR beta sequences accurately predicted the HLA-A and HLA-B alleles for most subjects in the first cohort. Because counts were too low, some 16 rarely observed V segments, including chromosome 9 orphons, were excluded from the earlier analysis of several hundred of the donors. In an earlier analysis of a few hundred of the donors, most TCR beta V segments were observed in productive rearrangements about 90% or about 30% of the time, broadly matching IMGT annotations. Most TCR sequences were seen in very few donors, while some public TCRs were found in many individuals. A later genetic analysis associated a missense DCLRE1C variant with V-gene and J-gene trimming of TCR beta chains, and an independent cohort replicated the association. CMV serostatus was the only immune exposure information available for the cohort. Because some donors lacked HLA typing at each locus, the association tests relied only on the typed subset. Assigning TCR associations to individual alleles was difficult when HLA alleles, especially DR and DQ, strongly co-occurred. The presence/absence analyses assumed that sequencing depth was roughly uniform across donors, and that assumption may not be true. A total of about 150 TCR beta chains were listed by the study as associated with cytomegalovirus. The authors suggested that the approach could potentially be generalized to other disease states and immunological phenotypes. In a later analysis, several top co-occurrence clusters were reported to appear linked to parvovirus B19, influenza, CMV and Epstein-Barr virus.

The cohort consisted of 600 to 750 healthy bone marrow donors. At the time of sampling, all cohort members were nominally healthy, though unrecorded immune exposures were likely present. The donor tested CMV seronegative, placing the donor among the 352 seronegative members of the cohort. Every donor gave a peripheral blood sample, and the peripheral blood mononuclear cells from that sample were used for TCR beta sequencing. Genomic DNA extraction from the blood cell samples was performed with the Qiagen DNeasy Blood Extraction Kit. Library method: the immunoSEQ multiplex PCR assay. A mixture of 60 forward primers for TCR Vbeta segments and 13 reverse primers for TCR Jbeta segments was used in the multiplex PCR. The CDR3 region of rearranged TCR beta genes was amplified from genomic DNA with a multiplex PCR assay. The amplified TCR beta libraries were sequenced on the Illumina HiSeq System as 87-base-pair reads. The study's processing was this. A later analysis tallied around 82 million unique TCR beta chains across the 666 repertoires, and some 10 million of those chains were shared by two or more donors. Raw reads were error-corrected and collapsed into unique sequences by a nearest-neighbor algorithm in which closely related sequences were merged to remove PCR and sequencing errors. To assign V, D and J gene segments, CDR3 sequences were aligned to IMGT reference sequences. For a sequence to be retained, a match of at least six nucleotides was required to both a V gene segment and a J gene segment. Rearrangements were called productive when the CDR3 lacked stop codons and stayed in frame with V and J; all others were non-productive. Following IMGT convention, CDR3 was defined as the stretch from the second conserved V-encoded cysteine to the conserved J-encoded phenylalanine. Sequences without an unambiguous match to a single V gene segment were excluded from the earlier analysis of about 600 of the donors. In an earlier analysis of approximately 560 of the donors, a V segment was called functional when productive rearrangements were above 56.7%, and segregating when the standard deviation between donors exceeded 5%. To diagnose cytomegalovirus status from the catalog of TCR beta chain sequences, a statistical classification framework was built. In a later analysis, TCR nucleotide sequences were compared against IMGT/GENE-DB human TR gene sequences so that V and J genes could be assigned. In a later analysis, CDR3 sequences and most-parsimonious VDJ recombination scenarios were assigned using the TCRdist pipeline. In a later analysis, every TCR beta chain was defined by the combination of its CDR3 amino acid sequence and its V-gene family, and reads without a unique V-gene family were dropped. In a later analysis, 450 to 600 highly shared, low-generation-probability nucleotide sequences were removed to address suspected cross-contamination and a sequencing artifact. In a later analysis, a clonal expansion index was calculated for each public chain from normalized within-repertoire ranks of inferred template counts. In a later analysis, generation probabilities were computed using a VDJ recombination model fitted to out-of-frame rearrangements, and the results were checked against IGoR. In a later analysis, hypergeometric tests were used to score TCR-TCR, TCR-HLA and TCR-CMV co-occurrence, with a repertoire-size bias correction applied to TCR pairs. A later analysis estimated false discovery rates by permuting HLA or CMV assignments 20 times. In a later analysis, co-occurring TCRs were grouped using DBSCAN, with TCRdist sequence similarity added in when clustering inside HLA-allele-positive subsets. Repertoires with fewer than 30,000 or more than 120,000 public chains were left out of co-occurrence clustering, as were five repertoires with anomalous nucleotide sharing. TCRdb carries this immuneACCESS record with in-frame sequences only. Its versions omit some clonotypes, under half of them owing to an unresolved V gene in the studies checked, with the rest unexplained. The V and J calls and clone size come from that table; D and trimming were worked out from the DNA. The table for this sample lists 50,000 or so clones; approximately 70% of them were counted only once. About 9.1% of the sample lies in the top ten.

As to this clone: Its antigen is currently not known. No base quality information exists; no much larger clone differs at one position.

Relative to germline, V is 1 base shorter and J is 6 bases shorter, with 13 bases between their ends. The CDR3 spans 15 residues, from the cysteine through the phenylalanine. Just CDR3 DNA is preserved here, 45 bases in frame from base 1. CDR1 and CDR2, looked up from the germline V gene, are SNHLY and FYNNEI. The TCR comes from a woman between 50 and 59 years old in good health and CMV-seronegative. Sequenced input: PBMCs. The sequence links TRBV2 to TRBJ1-5; no confident D gene assignment can be made. This receptor carries the CDR3 CASSEGDGRRQPQHF. The DNA sequence is given as TGTGCCAGCAGTGAAGGAGACGGCAGGCGTCAGCCCCAGCATTTT.